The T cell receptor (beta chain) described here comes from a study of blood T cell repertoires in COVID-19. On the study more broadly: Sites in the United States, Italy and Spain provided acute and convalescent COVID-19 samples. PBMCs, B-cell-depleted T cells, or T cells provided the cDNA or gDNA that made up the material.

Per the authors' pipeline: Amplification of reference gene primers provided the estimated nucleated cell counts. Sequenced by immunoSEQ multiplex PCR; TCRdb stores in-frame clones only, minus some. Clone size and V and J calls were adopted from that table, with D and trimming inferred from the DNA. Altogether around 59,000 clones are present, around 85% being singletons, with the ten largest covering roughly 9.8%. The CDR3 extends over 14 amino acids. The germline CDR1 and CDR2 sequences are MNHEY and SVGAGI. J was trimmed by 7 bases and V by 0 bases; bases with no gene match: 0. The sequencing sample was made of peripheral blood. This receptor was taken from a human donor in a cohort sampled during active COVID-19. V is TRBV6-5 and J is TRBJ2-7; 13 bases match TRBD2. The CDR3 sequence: CASSYSGLAGEQYF. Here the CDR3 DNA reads TGTGCCAGCAGTTACTCGGGACTAGCGGGAGAGCAGTACTTC.